This is a list of T cell receptor beta chains from one sample in a study of blood T cell repertoires in COVID-19. Using immunoSEQ multiplex PCR, the repertoire was profiled, and TCRdb retains in-frame clones only, with some absent. The sample lists 170,000 or so clones; 88% were seen once. The sequencing input was PBMCs or T cells enriched from blood (not recorded which). Every receptor here comes from a woman in her 50s who had recovered from COVID-19. Each CDR3 is given with its conserved first and last residue. The D gene is left open where the match is weak. Expanded clones are given a class, and other clones once, few, many or no size at all.

v_gene: TRBV19; j_gene: TRBJ2-7; len: 15; abundance: NA; d_gene: NA; CDR3aa: CASSMAAGPTYEQYF; CDR3nt: TGTGCCAGTAGTATGGCCGCAGGGCCGACCTACGAGCAGTACTTC
v_gene: TRBV7-9; j_gene: TRBJ1-2; len: 14; abundance: once; d_gene: TRBD1; CDR3aa: CASSTLDRGDGYTF; CDR3nt: TGTGCCAGCAGCACCCTAGACAGGGGAGATGGCTACACCTTC
v_gene: TRBV19; j_gene: TRBJ1-3; len: 18; abundance: NA; d_gene: TRBD1; CDR3aa: CASSKARGTGSYGNTIYF; CDR3nt: TGTGCCAGTAGTAAAGCCCGGGGGACAGGGTCGTATGGAAACACCATATATTTT
v_gene: TRBV19; j_gene: TRBJ2-3; len: 15; abundance: NA; d_gene: NA; CDR3aa: CASSKREQPAGTQYF; CDR3nt: TGTGCCAGTAGCAAAAGGGAACAGCCGGCGGGTACGCAGTATTTT
v_gene: TRBV6-6; j_gene: TRBJ2-7; len: 14; abundance: NA; d_gene: NA; CDR3aa: CASSYSDRPYEQYF; CDR3nt: TGTGCCAGCAGTTACTCAGACAGGCCCTACGAGCAGTACTTC
v_gene: TRBV4-3; j_gene: TRBJ2-7; len: 13; abundance: NA; d_gene: NA; CDR3aa: CASSPVNSYEQYF; CDR3nt: TGCGCCAGCAGCCCAGTCAACTCCTACGAGCAGTACTTC
v_gene: TRBV2; j_gene: TRBJ1-2; len: 15; abundance: NA; d_gene: NA; CDR3aa: CASSEREGGYYGYTF; CDR3nt: TGTGCCAGCAGTGAAAGGGAAGGGGGTTACTATGGCTACACCTTC
v_gene: TRBV5-1; j_gene: TRBJ1-2; len: 13; abundance: NA; d_gene: TRBD1; CDR3aa: CASSSGQGVGYTF; CDR3nt: TGCGCCAGCAGCTCCGGACAGGGGGTTGGCTACACCTTC
v_gene: TRBV7-9; j_gene: TRBJ2-3; len: 15; abundance: NA; d_gene: TRBD1; CDR3aa: CASSVGQGSTDTQYF; CDR3nt: TGTGCCAGCAGCGTCGGACAGGGTAGCACAGATACGCAGTATTTT
v_gene: TRBV29-1; j_gene: TRBJ2-5; len: 12; abundance: NA; d_gene: TRBD1; CDR3aa: CSVEVGQETQYF; CDR3nt: TGCAGCGTTGAAGTGGGACAGGAGACCCAGTACTTC
v_gene: TRBV3-1/TRBV3-2; j_gene: TRBJ2-3; len: 17; abundance: NA; d_gene: TRBD2; CDR3aa: CASSQDQGLAGRASQYF; CDR3nt: TGTGCCAGCAGCCAAGATCAGGGGCTAGCGGGGAGGGCGTCGCAGTATTTT
v_gene: TRBV9; j_gene: TRBJ2-7; len: 15; abundance: NA; d_gene: TRBD1; CDR3aa: CASSPAGGAYYEQYF; CDR3nt: TGTGCCAGCAGCCCGGCAGGGGGAGCATACTACGAGCAGTACTTC
v_gene: TRBV9; j_gene: TRBJ1-4; len: 17; abundance: NA; d_gene: NA; CDR3aa: CASGNGQGGWTGEKLFF; CDR3nt: TGTGCCTCAGGAAACGGGCAGGGAGGATGGACGGGTGAAAAACTGTTTTTT
v_gene: TRBV19; j_gene: TRBJ1-5; len: 14; abundance: NA; d_gene: NA; CDR3aa: CASSTQGDAQPQHF; CDR3nt: TGTGCCAGTAGTACGCAAGGAGACGCTCAGCCCCAGCATTTT
v_gene: TRBV12-5; j_gene: TRBJ1-2; len: 14; abundance: once; d_gene: TRBD1; CDR3aa: CASGSPDRVNGYTF; CDR3nt: TGTGCTAGTGGTTCTCCGGACAGGGTGAATGGCTACACCTTC
v_gene: TRBV11-2; j_gene: TRBJ1-2; len: 13; abundance: NA; d_gene: NA; CDR3aa: CASSSSRNYGYTF; CDR3nt: TGTGCCAGCAGCTCCTCCCGGAACTATGGCTACACCTTC
v_gene: TRBV5-1; j_gene: TRBJ2-5; len: 14; abundance: NA; d_gene: TRBD1; CDR3aa: CASSRDRGQETQYF; CDR3nt: TGCGCCAGCAGCAGGGACAGGGGACAAGAGACCCAGTACTTC
v_gene: TRBV5-4; j_gene: TRBJ2-7; len: 16; abundance: NA; d_gene: TRBD1; CDR3aa: CASSAGTGEWAYEQYF; CDR3nt: TGTGCCAGCAGCGCCGGGACAGGGGAATGGGCCTACGAGCAGTACTTC
v_gene: TRBV7-9; j_gene: TRBJ2-3; len: 16; abundance: NA; d_gene: NA; CDR3aa: CASSGPTGTSTDTQYF; CDR3nt: TGTGCCAGCAGCGGGCCGACAGGGACTAGCACAGATACGCAGTATTTT
v_gene: TRBV6-5; j_gene: TRBJ2-1; len: 13; abundance: NA; d_gene: TRBD1; CDR3aa: CASSNDRVREQFF; CDR3nt: TGTGCCAGCAGTAACGACAGGGTTCGTGAGCAGTTCTTC
v_gene: TRBV15; j_gene: TRBJ2-1; len: 15; abundance: few; d_gene: TRBD2; CDR3aa: CATSRGTSGGGEQFF; CDR3nt: TGTGCCACCAGCAGAGGGACTAGCGGGGGAGGCGAGCAGTTCTTC
v_gene: TRBV5-1; j_gene: TRBJ1-2; len: 15; abundance: once; d_gene: TRBD1; CDR3aa: CASSLGGQGVYGYTF; CDR3nt: TGCGCCAGCAGCTTGGGAGGACAGGGGGTCTATGGCTACACCTTC
v_gene: TRBV9; j_gene: TRBJ2-5; len: 15; abundance: NA; d_gene: TRBD2; CDR3aa: CASSVGSGGEETQYF; CDR3nt: TGTGCCAGCAGCGTAGGTAGCGGGGGGGAGGAGACCCAGTACTTC
v_gene: TRBV7-9; j_gene: TRBJ2-7; len: 12; abundance: NA; d_gene: TRBD2; CDR3aa: CATSGGVSEQYF; CDR3nt: TGTGCCACCTCGGGGGGGGTGAGCGAGCAGTACTTC
v_gene: TRBV4-3; j_gene: TRBJ1-1; len: 14; abundance: NA; d_gene: NA; CDR3aa: CASSRKAGYTEAFF; CDR3nt: TGCGCCAGCAGTCGAAAGGCCGGGTACACTGAAGCTTTCTTT
v_gene: TRBV6-5; j_gene: TRBJ1-5; len: 15; abundance: NA; d_gene: NA; CDR3aa: CASSRGDRRNQPQHF; CDR3nt: TGTGCCAGCAGTCGCGGCGACAGGAGAAATCAGCCCCAGCATTTT
v_gene: TRBV21-1; j_gene: TRBJ2-3; len: 12; abundance: NA; d_gene: NA; CDR3aa: CQGTTEVDTQYF; CDR3nt: TGTCAGGGGACCACAGAAGTAGATACGCAGTATTTT
v_gene: TRBV11-2; j_gene: TRBJ2-5; len: 19; abundance: NA; d_gene: TRBD1; CDR3aa: CASSLTPTGMGSGQETQYF; CDR3nt: TGTGCCAGCAGCCTAACGCCGACAGGGATGGGTTCTGGTCAAGAGACCCAGTACTTC
v_gene: TRBV7-3; j_gene: TRBJ2-1; len: 15; abundance: once; d_gene: TRBD1; CDR3aa: CASSPDRGAYNEQFF; CDR3nt: TGTGCCAGCAGCCCGGACAGGGGAGCCTACAATGAGCAGTTCTTC
v_gene: TRBV10-3; j_gene: TRBJ2-2; len: 16; abundance: once; d_gene: TRBD2; CDR3aa: CASGLAGRSSTGELFF; CDR3nt: TGTGCCAGCGGACTAGCGGGGAGGTCGTCCACCGGGGAGCTGTTTTTT
v_gene: TRBV7-9; j_gene: TRBJ1-5; len: 14; abundance: NA; d_gene: NA; CDR3aa: CASSAGASSQPQHF; CDR3nt: TGTGCCAGCAGTGCGGGGGCGAGTAGTCAGCCCCAGCATTTT
v_gene: TRBV3-1/TRBV3-2; j_gene: TRBJ2-1; len: 16; abundance: NA; d_gene: TRBD2; CDR3aa: CASGRLAGGYLNEQFF; CDR3nt: TGTGCCAGCGGAAGACTGGCGGGGGGCTACCTAAATGAGCAGTTCTTC
v_gene: TRBV5-4; j_gene: TRBJ2-7; len: 14; abundance: NA; d_gene: TRBD1; CDR3aa: CASSYGTGGDEQYF; CDR3nt: TGTGCCAGCAGCTATGGGACAGGGGGCGACGAGCAGTACTTC
v_gene: TRBV21-1; j_gene: TRBJ1-4; len: 13; abundance: NA; d_gene: NA; CDR3aa: CASRRQVNEKLFF; CDR3nt: TGTGCCAGCAGAAGGCAGGTTAATGAAAAACTGTTTTTT
v_gene: TRBV12-3/TRBV12-4; j_gene: TRBJ1-1; len: 11; abundance: NA; d_gene: NA; CDR3aa: CASTLNTEAFF; CDR3nt: TGTGCCAGCACCTTGAACACTGAAGCTTTCTTT
v_gene: TRBV18; j_gene: TRBJ1-4; len: 17; abundance: few; d_gene: NA; CDR3aa: CASSPMWGRGTNEKLFF; CDR3nt: TGTGCCAGCTCACCGATGTGGGGGCGCGGAACTAATGAAAAACTGTTTTTT
v_gene: TRBV7-6; j_gene: TRBJ2-3; len: 15; abundance: NA; d_gene: TRBD1; CDR3aa: CASSYRDRDTDTQYF; CDR3nt: TGTGCCAGCAGCTACCGGGACAGGGATACAGATACGCAGTATTTT
v_gene: TRBV19; j_gene: TRBJ1-1; len: 14; abundance: NA; d_gene: NA; CDR3aa: CASSIQGRNTEAFF; CDR3nt: TGTGCCAGTAGTATACAGGGTAGGAACACTGAAGCTTTCTTT
v_gene: TRBV18; j_gene: TRBJ2-7; len: 16; abundance: NA; d_gene: TRBD1; CDR3aa: CASSPTGQGINYEQYF; CDR3nt: TGTGCCAGCTCACCAACAGGACAGGGTATCAACTACGAGCAGTACTTC
v_gene: TRBV4-3; j_gene: TRBJ1-5; len: 14; abundance: NA; d_gene: NA; CDR3aa: CASSQALGAQPQHF; CDR3nt: TGCGCCAGCAGCCAAGCTCTGGGGGCTCAGCCCCAGCATTTT
v_gene: TRBV5-6; j_gene: TRBJ2-1; len: 17; abundance: few; d_gene: NA; CDR3aa: CASSPFVGGDRGNEQFF; CDR3nt: TGTGCCAGCAGCCCATTTGTCGGGGGTGATAGGGGCAATGAGCAGTTCTTC
v_gene: TRBV7-9; j_gene: TRBJ2-3; len: 16; abundance: NA; d_gene: NA; CDR3aa: CASSFRGPQGTDTQYF; CDR3nt: TGTGCCAGCAGCTTTAGGGGTCCCCAGGGCACAGATACGCAGTATTTT
v_gene: TRBV7-6; j_gene: TRBJ1-4; len: 13; abundance: NA; d_gene: NA; CDR3aa: CASSLDPGEKLFF; CDR3nt: TGTGCCAGCAGCTTAGACCCGGGTGAAAAACTGTTTTTT
v_gene: TRBV30; j_gene: TRBJ1-6; len: 13; abundance: NA; d_gene: NA; CDR3aa: CAWSGTANSPLHF; CDR3nt: TGTGCCTGGAGTGGGACAGCCAATTCACCCCTCCACTTT
v_gene: TRBV5-1; j_gene: TRBJ2-1; len: 12; abundance: NA; d_gene: NA; CDR3aa: CASSTQDWEQFF; CDR3nt: TGCGCCAGCAGCACGCAGGACTGGGAGCAGTTCTTC
v_gene: TRBV4-1; j_gene: TRBJ1-2; len: 15; abundance: NA; d_gene: TRBD1; CDR3aa: CASSQERWTGVGYTF; CDR3nt: TGCGCCAGCAGCCAAGAAAGATGGACAGGGGTCGGCTACACCTTC
v_gene: TRBV19; j_gene: TRBJ2-6; len: 16; abundance: NA; d_gene: NA; CDR3aa: CASSINGGPLEGVLTF; CDR3nt: TGTGCCAGTAGTATAAATGGGGGCCCTCTCGAGGGGGTCCTGACTTTC
v_gene: TRBV3-1/TRBV3-2; j_gene: TRBJ2-3; len: 15; abundance: NA; d_gene: TRBD2; CDR3aa: CASSQDWTSGGTQYF; CDR3nt: TGTGCCAGCAGCCAAGATTGGACTAGCGGGGGGACGCAGTATTTT
v_gene: TRBV9; j_gene: TRBJ2-5; len: 14; abundance: few; d_gene: TRBD1; CDR3aa: CASSRQGLGETQYF; CDR3nt: TGTGCCAGCAGCCGACAGGGGCTGGGAGAGACCCAGTACTTC
v_gene: TRBV6-5; j_gene: TRBJ1-5; len: 13; abundance: NA; d_gene: NA; CDR3aa: CASSRGEGRPQHF; CDR3nt: TGTGCCAGCAGCCGGGGGGAGGGACGGCCCCAGCATTTT
v_gene: TRBV28; j_gene: TRBJ1-2; len: 11; abundance: NA; d_gene: NA; CDR3aa: CASSLGWGYTF; CDR3nt: TGTGCCAGCAGTTTGGGCTGGGGCTACACCTTC
v_gene: TRBV18; j_gene: TRBJ2-7; len: 14; abundance: NA; d_gene: NA; CDR3aa: CASSPQTGSNEQYF; CDR3nt: TGTGCCAGCTCACCGCAGACGGGATCTAACGAGCAGTACTTC
v_gene: TRBV6-5; j_gene: TRBJ1-5; len: 14; abundance: NA; d_gene: TRBD1; CDR3aa: CASSRDRGLQPQHF; CDR3nt: TGTGCCAGCAGCCGGGACAGGGGGCTACAGCCCCAGCATTTT
v_gene: TRBV30; j_gene: TRBJ2-7; len: 14; abundance: NA; d_gene: TRBD1; CDR3aa: CAWSVSTGDYEQYF; CDR3nt: TGTGCCTGGAGTGTATCGACAGGGGACTACGAGCAGTACTTC
v_gene: TRBV9; j_gene: TRBJ2-2; len: 14; abundance: few; d_gene: NA; CDR3aa: CASSVDLNTGELFF; CDR3nt: TGTGCCAGCAGCGTAGATCTCAACACCGGGGAGCTGTTTTTT
v_gene: TRBV5-1; j_gene: TRBJ2-6; len: 16; abundance: NA; d_gene: NA; CDR3aa: CASSAQTGTGANVLTF; CDR3nt: TGCGCCAGCAGCGCCCAAACAGGGACTGGGGCCAACGTCCTGACTTTC
v_gene: TRBV10-3; j_gene: TRBJ1-2; len: 14; abundance: NA; d_gene: TRBD1; CDR3aa: CAISTTGVNYGYTF; CDR3nt: TGTGCCATCAGTACGACAGGGGTTAACTATGGCTACACCTTC
v_gene: TRBV30; j_gene: TRBJ2-1; len: 13; abundance: NA; d_gene: TRBD2; CDR3aa: CAWRGRGGGEQFF; CDR3nt: TGTGCCTGGAGGGGGCGTGGCGGGGGGGAGCAGTTCTTC